This T cell receptor beta chain derives from a study of T cell changes during pregnancy in multiple sclerosis. Only in-frame clones appear in the TCRdb table, and some are missing; sequencing was by immunoSEQ multiplex PCR. The sample records some 57,000 clones, roughly nine tenths being singletons. This clonotype was sampled from a female donor with multiple sclerosis, enrolled in a pregnancy study. The sample in question was CD4+ T cells from peripheral blood mononuclear cells, obtained in the first trimester of pregnancy.

The CDR3 DNA reads TGCGCCAGCAGTTTCGGGGGAAGGACTGAAGCTTTCTTT. Translation gives CASSFGGRTEAFF. The chain employs TRBV5-1 and TRBJ1-1; possible D gene TRBD1, 5 bases. Germline-derived CDR1 and CDR2 are SGHRS and YFSETQ. The CDR3 extends over 13 amino acids. The V gene lost 5 bases and the J gene lost 5 bases, with 13 bases spanning the gap.